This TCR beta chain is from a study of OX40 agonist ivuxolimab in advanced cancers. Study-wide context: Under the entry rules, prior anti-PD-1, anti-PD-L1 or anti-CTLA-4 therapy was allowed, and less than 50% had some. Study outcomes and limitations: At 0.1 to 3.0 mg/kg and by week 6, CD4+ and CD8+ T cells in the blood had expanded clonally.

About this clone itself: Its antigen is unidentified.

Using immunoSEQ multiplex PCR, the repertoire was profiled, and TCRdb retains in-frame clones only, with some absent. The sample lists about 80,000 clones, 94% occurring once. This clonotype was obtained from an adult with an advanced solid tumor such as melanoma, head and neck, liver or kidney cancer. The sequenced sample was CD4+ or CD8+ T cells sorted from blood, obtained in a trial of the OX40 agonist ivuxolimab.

CDR3 bases: TGTGCCAGCAGCCGGTGGCGGGAGGGCCGGGAGACCCAGTACTTC. The encoded protein is CASSRWREGRETQYF. The chain uses TRBV9 and TRBJ2-5; 9 nucleotides line up with TRBD2. The germline gives CDR1 SGDLS, CDR2 YYNGEE. Germline trimming cut 4 bases from V and 5 bases from J; bases unmatched to any gene: 9. CDR3 length: 15 amino acids.